The rows below give T cell receptor beta chains drawn from one sample of a study of cytotoxic CD8 clonotypes in ibrutinib-treated CLL. Sequenced by immunoSEQ multiplex PCR; TCRdb stores in-frame clones only, minus some. The sample records 65,000 to 80,000 clones, less than 90% being singletons. The sample was PBMCs, taken after 24 months of ibrutinib treatment. Receptors were obtained from a human donor with chronic lymphocytic leukemia. CDR3s include the opening cysteine and the closing phenylalanine or tryptophan. The order of the fields is J gene, clone size, D gene, V gene, CDR3 DNA, CDR3 protein. The D gene is left open where the match is weak. A clone size is listed for some rows: how often the clone was seen (once, few, many), or a class if it is expanded.

J: TRBJ2-2; size: -; D: TRBD1; V: TRBV19; DNA: TGTGCCAGTAAGAGACAGGGGGCGCCGAACACCGGGGAGCTGTTTTTT; CDR3: CASKRQGAPNTGELFF
J: TRBJ2-3; size: -; D: TRBD2; V: TRBV5-1; DNA: TGCGCCAGCAGCCCTTGGGTAGCGGGAGTTCTCCGCACAGATACGCAGTATTTT; CDR3: CASSPWVAGVLRTDTQYF
J: TRBJ2-3; size: -; D: -; V: TRBV7-6; DNA: TGTGCCAGCAGCTTGCGGGGCGGGTTCACAGATACGCAGTATTTT; CDR3: CASSLRGGFTDTQYF
J: TRBJ2-1; size: once; D: TRBD2; V: TRBV28; DNA: TGTGCCAGCAGTCGCCCCACTTTTAGCGGGAGTAGCTCCTACAATGAGCAGTTCTTC; CDR3: CASSRPTFSGSSSYNEQFF
J: TRBJ1-4; size: -; D: TRBD1; V: TRBV5-4; DNA: TGTGCCAGCAGCCAAACAGGGGGGGGAGAAAAACTGTTTTTT; CDR3: CASSQTGGGEKLFF
J: TRBJ1-1; size: -; D: TRBD1; V: TRBV19; DNA: TGTGCCAGTAGTATAACGGGGACAGGGCCTGAAGCTTTCTTT; CDR3: CASSITGTGPEAFF
J: TRBJ1-5; size: -; D: -; V: TRBV30; DNA: TGTGCCTGGAGCTCTGACGGCGTCAATCAGCCCCAGCATTTT; CDR3: CAWSSDGVNQPQHF
J: TRBJ2-7; size: -; D: TRBD1; V: TRBV7-9; DNA: TGTGCCAGCAGCCCAGGCGACAGGGCTCCGTACTTC; CDR3: CASSPGDRAPYF
J: TRBJ2-1; size: once; D: TRBD2; V: TRBV2; DNA: TGTGCCAGCGGGACTAGCGGGTACAATGAGCAGTTCTTC; CDR3: CASGTSGYNEQFF
J: TRBJ2-7; size: -; D: TRBD2; V: TRBV7-6; DNA: TGTGCCAGCAGCCCTCTGGTGGGAGGGCCGTTCTTTGAGCAGTACTTC; CDR3: CASSPLVGGPFFEQYF
J: TRBJ1-2; size: -; D: TRBD1; V: TRBV5-6; DNA: TGTGCCAGCAGAGCGACGACAGGGGGCTCCTATGGCTACACCTTC; CDR3: CASRATTGGSYGYTF
J: TRBJ2-2; size: -; D: TRBD1; V: TRBV7-9; DNA: TGTGCCAGCGGCAGGGGGCTCACCGGGGAGCTGTTTTTT; CDR3: CASGRGLTGELFF
J: TRBJ2-7; size: -; D: -; V: TRBV7-8; DNA: TGTGCCAGCACCCCTACTAGGGGGAGAATCTACGAGCAGTACTTC; CDR3: CASTPTRGRIYEQYF
J: TRBJ2-3; size: many; D: TRBD2; V: TRBV11-3; DNA: TGTGCCAGCAGCTCAGCGGGGACTCAGACGCAGTATTTT; CDR3: CASSSAGTQTQYF
J: TRBJ1-5; size: -; D: TRBD1; V: TRBV28; DNA: TGTGCCAGCAGTCCCCGGACAGGGGGAGGCAATCAGCCCCAGCATTTT; CDR3: CASSPRTGGGNQPQHF
J: TRBJ1-1; size: -; D: TRBD1; V: TRBV7-9; DNA: TGTGCCAGCAGCTTAGGACAGGGATCCACTGAAGCTTTCTTT; CDR3: CASSLGQGSTEAFF
J: TRBJ2-7; size: -; D: TRBD2; V: TRBV6-6; DNA: TGTGCCAGCAGCCAGACTAGCGGCACAAGGGAGCAGTACTTC; CDR3: CASSQTSGTREQYF
J: TRBJ2-1; size: few; D: -; V: TRBV19; DNA: TGTGCCAGTAGTTCCGACAGACGGGTAGGCACCTACAATGAGCAGTTCTTC; CDR3: CASSSDRRVGTYNEQFF
J: TRBJ1-2; size: -; D: -; V: TRBV7-2; DNA: TGTGCCAGCAGCCCTGGTGGGGGTAACTATGGCTACACCTTC; CDR3: CASSPGGGNYGYTF
J: TRBJ1-4; size: -; D: -; V: TRBV28; DNA: TGTGCCACCGTACAGGGTGGGGATGAAAAACTGTTTTTT; CDR3: CATVQGGDEKLFF
J: TRBJ2-3; size: -; D: -; V: TRBV2; DNA: TGTGCCAGCAGTGAAGCCGGGGTGAATACGCAGTATTTT; CDR3: CASSEAGVNTQYF
J: TRBJ2-7; size: -; D: TRBD2; V: TRBV27; DNA: TGTGCCAGCAGACCCCCGGGACTAGCGGCATACGAGCAGTACTTC; CDR3: CASRPPGLAAYEQYF
J: TRBJ1-1; size: once; D: -; V: TRBV19; DNA: TGTGCCAGTAGTATTGAGGGGATGAACACTGAAGCTTTCTTT; CDR3: CASSIEGMNTEAFF
J: TRBJ2-7; size: few; D: -; V: TRBV27; DNA: TGTGCCAGCACAGGCTCCTATCCCTCCTACGAGCAGTACTTC; CDR3: CASTGSYPSYEQYF
J: TRBJ2-7; size: -; D: TRBD2; V: TRBV2; DNA: TGTGCCAGCAGTGGTACTAGCGGGCTGGGTTTCTACGAGCAGTACTTC; CDR3: CASSGTSGLGFYEQYF
J: TRBJ1-3; size: -; D: -; V: TRBV6-6; DNA: TGTGCCAGCACCTACAACAGGGCGGGAAACACCATATATTTT; CDR3: CASTYNRAGNTIYF
J: TRBJ2-7; size: few; D: TRBD2; V: TRBV9; DNA: TGTGCCAGCACCCCAGGGAGCGGGAGATCCTACGAGCAGTACTTC; CDR3: CASTPGSGRSYEQYF
J: TRBJ1-5; size: -; D: -; V: TRBV28; DNA: TGTGCCAGCAGCCCCTTGACAGGTAGCAATCAGCCCCAGCATTTT; CDR3: CASSPLTGSNQPQHF
J: TRBJ1-1; size: -; D: -; V: TRBV6-5; DNA: TGTGCCAGCAGTTACTCGGAAAACACTGAAGCTTTCTTT; CDR3: CASSYSENTEAFF
J: TRBJ2-2; size: once; D: -; V: TRBV4-3; DNA: TGCGCCAGCAGCCAGGCTACAGGAATCACCGGGGAGCTGTTTTTT; CDR3: CASSQATGITGELFF
J: TRBJ2-2; size: -; D: TRBD2; V: TRBV5-1; DNA: TGCGCCAGCAGCTTCGGGACTACCAACACCGGGGAGCTGTTTTTT; CDR3: CASSFGTTNTGELFF
J: TRBJ2-1; size: once; D: TRBD2; V: TRBV25-1; DNA: TGTGCCAGCGCTAGCGGGGGCTCCTACAATGAGCAGTTCTTC; CDR3: CASASGGSYNEQFF
J: TRBJ2-2; size: -; D: -; V: TRBV7-6; DNA: TGTGCCAGCAGCTTAAGGCTAGCAGCGAGTCGAGACACCGGGGAGCTGTTTTTT; CDR3: CASSLRLAASRDTGELFF
J: TRBJ2-5; size: -; D: -; V: TRBV6-5; DNA: TGTGCCAGCAGGACAGAGACCCAAGAGACCCAGTACTTC; CDR3: CASRTETQETQYF
J: TRBJ2-7; size: -; D: -; V: TRBV10-3; DNA: TGTGCCATCAGTGAGCGGGCGGGACAGTATTCCTACGAGCAGTACTTC; CDR3: CAISERAGQYSYEQYF
J: TRBJ2-1; size: -; D: -; V: TRBV7-9; DNA: TGTGCCAGCAGCTTAGGAATCCTAGCAGGAGGGATGATCTACAATGAGCAGTTCTTC; CDR3: CASSLGILAGGMIYNEQFF
J: TRBJ1-1; size: -; D: TRBD1; V: TRBV6-6; DNA: TGTGCCAGCAGTCCACAGGGGGCGGCAGAAGCTTTCTTT; CDR3: CASSPQGAAEAFF
J: TRBJ2-4; size: once; D: TRBD2; V: TRBV9; DNA: TGTGCCAGCAGCTCCGACCTAGGACTAGCGGGAGGGCCGGCCAAAAACATTCAGTACTTC; CDR3: CASSSDLGLAGGPAKNIQYF
J: TRBJ2-7; size: -; D: -; V: TRBV4-2; DNA: TGTGCCAGCAGCCAAGATATAGGGGGAAACTACGAGCAGTACTTC; CDR3: CASSQDIGGNYEQYF
J: TRBJ2-7; size: -; D: -; V: TRBV19; DNA: TGTGCCAGTAGTATAAGAGGCGAGCAGTACTTC; CDR3: CASSIRGEQYF
J: TRBJ2-3; size: -; D: TRBD2; V: TRBV10-3; DNA: TGTGCCATCAGAAAAGCGGGAGTCGCCGATAGCACAGATACGCAGTATTTT; CDR3: CAIRKAGVADSTDTQYF
J: TRBJ2-1; size: -; D: -; V: TRBV2; DNA: TGTGCCAGCAGTAAACAGAGCCTACTAGCAAATGAGCAGTTCTTC; CDR3: CASSKQSLLANEQFF
J: TRBJ2-7; size: -; D: TRBD2; V: TRBV29-1; DNA: TGCAGCACCTCGACAGCGGGAGTCTTCCGCGAGCAGTACTTC; CDR3: CSTSTAGVFREQYF
J: TRBJ2-1; size: -; D: -; V: TRBV15; DNA: TGTGCCACCAGCCTATTTTCCGATGAGCAGTTCTTC; CDR3: CATSLFSDEQFF